This T cell receptor beta chain was recovered during a study of blood T cells in healthy people across ages. Notes on the study in general: Per million T cells, the diversity of TCR beta decreased roughly linearly as age advanced. Naive T cell percentage by flow cytometry tracked strongly with beta diversity.

V shed 10 bases, J shed 1 base, and the junction held 10 bases outside the gene matches. Germline V gene lookup returns CDR1 ENHRY and CDR2 SYGVKD. The CDR3 has 14 amino acids. Each individual donor underwent a draw of ten milliliters of peripheral blood. Primers used in a second PCR of roughly 6 to 12 cycles were a sample-barcoded 5' primer and a J-beta primer mix. TCRdb processed the 5' RACE reads anew with MiXCR; each CDR3 protein has one entry. The repertoire holds about 970,000 distinct CDR3 sequences, around 54% seen once, with about a fifth in the top ten. This clonotype was recorded a few times. What it binds is not known.

The sequencing input was blood. This chain uses TRBV10-3 with TRBJ2-7; TRBD2 agrees at 7 bases. The source of this sequence is a woman aged 60-75 years in good health. CDR3 residues: CATTVLAESYEQYF. The CDR3 DNA is TGTGCCACCACCGTCCTAGCGGAATCCTACGAGCAGTACTTC.